This TCR beta chain was obtained from a study of T cell clonality in common variable immunodeficiency. Study observations and caveats: Patient heterogeneity in the CVID cohort limited correlations between repertoire features and clinical complications. Compared with controls, CVID subjects had fewer shared TCRbeta clones. The cause of increased CVID clonality remains unclear without subpopulation sequencing.

This CDR3 contains 14 residues. Germline CDR1 reads SGHRS; CDR2 reads YFSETQ. V lost 1 base to trimming and J lost 4 bases, with 9 bases between them. Control and CVID samples contributed equal amounts of genomic DNA. The method was immunoSEQ multiplex PCR; TCRdb's version includes in-frame clones alone and lacks a portion of them. The sample holds about 64,000 clones, and no clone turns up only once. This clone was observed at least ten times. Its target is unknown. The read is 3 residues too short to cover the CDR3 end, so that end is filled in from the germline J gene. The sample taken for sequencing was peripheral blood mononuclear cells. This receptor was obtained from a person aged 18 to 70 in good health. This rearrangement joins TRBV5-1 to TRBJ2-1; no clear D gene. The covered CDR3 bases are TGCGCCAGCAGCTTGCGCGAGCTATACAATGAG. Translated, it gives CASSLRELYNE. The CDR3 reads in full as CASSLRELYNEQFF.